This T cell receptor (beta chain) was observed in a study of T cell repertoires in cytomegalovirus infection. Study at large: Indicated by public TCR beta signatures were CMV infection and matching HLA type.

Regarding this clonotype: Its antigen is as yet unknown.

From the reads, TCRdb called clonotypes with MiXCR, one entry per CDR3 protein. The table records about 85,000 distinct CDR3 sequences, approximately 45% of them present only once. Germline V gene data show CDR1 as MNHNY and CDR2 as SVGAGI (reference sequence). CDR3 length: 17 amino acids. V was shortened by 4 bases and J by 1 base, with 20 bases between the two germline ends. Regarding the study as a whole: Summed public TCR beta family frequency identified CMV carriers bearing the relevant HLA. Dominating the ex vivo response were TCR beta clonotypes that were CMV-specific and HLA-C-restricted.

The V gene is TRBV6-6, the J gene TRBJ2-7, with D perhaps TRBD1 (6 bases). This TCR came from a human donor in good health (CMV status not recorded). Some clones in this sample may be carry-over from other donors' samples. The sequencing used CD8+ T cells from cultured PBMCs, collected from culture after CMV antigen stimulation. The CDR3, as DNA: TGTGCCAGCAGTTCACCTTCCGACAGGACCAAATCCTACGAGCAGTACTTC. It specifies CASSSPSDRTKSYEQYF.